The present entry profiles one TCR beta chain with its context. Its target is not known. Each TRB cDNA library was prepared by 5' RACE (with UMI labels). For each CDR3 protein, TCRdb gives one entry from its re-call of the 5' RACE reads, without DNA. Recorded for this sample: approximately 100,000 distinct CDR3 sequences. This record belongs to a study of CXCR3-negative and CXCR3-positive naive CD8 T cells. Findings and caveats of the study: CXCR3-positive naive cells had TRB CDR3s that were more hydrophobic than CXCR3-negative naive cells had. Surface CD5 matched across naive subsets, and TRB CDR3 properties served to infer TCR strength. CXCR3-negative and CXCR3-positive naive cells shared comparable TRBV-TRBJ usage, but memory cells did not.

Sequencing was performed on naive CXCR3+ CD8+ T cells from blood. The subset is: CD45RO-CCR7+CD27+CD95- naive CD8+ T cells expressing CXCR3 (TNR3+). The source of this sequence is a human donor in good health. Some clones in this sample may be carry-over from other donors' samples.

The CDR3: CASSSTGWVAGYTF. The V gene is TRBV7-9, the J gene TRBJ1-2; there is no DNA to check the TCRdb D call of TRBD1. The CDR3 runs 14 residues. From germline, CDR1 is SEHNR and CDR2 FQNEAQ (reference sequence).